The present entry profiles one TCR beta chain with its context. The antigen is not known. The PCR ran on 60 Vbeta and 13 Jbeta primers. Generated by immunoSEQ multiplex PCR, the TCRdb table keeps only in-frame clones and is missing some. The sample consists of 90,000 to 100,000 clones, about three fifths of them appearing once. The sample originates from a study of cytomegalovirus exposure and HLA in healthy donors. Study results and limitations: A later analysis found common viral pathogens apparently linked to several of the most significant clusters.

Sample: PBMCs. The TCR originated in a man in his thirties or forties in good health and CMV-seronegative.

DNA for the CDR3: TGTGCCTGGAGTCCCGGGACAGGGTTGAACACTGAAGCTTTCTTT. Encoded protein: CAWSPGTGLNTEAFF. J is TRBJ1-1 and V is TRBV30, with 9 bases lining up with TRBD1. The CDR3 is 15 residues long. The junction had 4 bases not matched to a gene; V was cut back by 2 bases and J by 0 bases. Germline values: CDR1 GTSNPN, CDR2 SVGIG (reference sequence). Variable domain in full (rest from reference TRBV30 and TRBJ1-1): SQTIHQWPATLVQPVGSPLSLECTVEGTSNPNLYWYRQAAGRGLQLLFYSVGIGQISSEVPQNLSASRPQDRQFILSSKKLLLSDSGFYLCAWSPGTGLNTEAFFGQGTRLTVV.